This T cell receptor beta chain came from a study of T cells after yellow fever vaccination. Study summary: Where fractions had low cell numbers, libraries were prepared from them with the SMART-Seq v4 Ultra Low Input RNA kit.

Losses at the gene ends were 4 bases for V and 1 base for J; bases not matched to a gene: 7. There are 18 residues in the CDR3. Germline lookup yields CDR1 SGHAT and CDR2 FQDESV (reference sequence). Points from the study as a whole: Though it reached lower strength, the secondary response hit its peak faster, day 5 versus 15. Although most clonotypes did not, a small share appeared in both CD4 and CD8 compartments.

Template switching with 5'RACE generated the TCR cDNA and added a universal primer site and UMIs. TCRdb recomputed calls from the 5' RACE reads with MiXCR, one row per CDR3 protein. The repertoire holds approximately 550,000 distinct CDR3 sequences, with 15% to 20% as singletons. This clonotype was detected many times. Its antigen is not known. The specimen comprised PBMCs, sampled 15 days after the yellow fever booster vaccination. This TCR came from a man younger than 40 who received the YFV17D yellow fever vaccine. The V call is TRBV11-1, the J call TRBJ2-3; TRBD2 matches at 14 bases. The CDR3 coding sequence is TGTGCCAGCAGCTCGGGACTAGCGGGAGTTCCACGCACAGATACGCAGTATTTT. Encoded protein: CASSSGLAGVPRTDTQYF. The full variable domain, its missing parts supplied by reference TRBV11-1 and TRBJ2-3, is EAEVAQSPRYKITEKSQAVAFWCDPISGHATLYWYRQILGQGPELLVQFQDESVVDDSQLPKDRFSAERLKGVDSTLKIQPAELGDSAMYLCASSSGLAGVPRTDTQYFGPGTRLTVL.